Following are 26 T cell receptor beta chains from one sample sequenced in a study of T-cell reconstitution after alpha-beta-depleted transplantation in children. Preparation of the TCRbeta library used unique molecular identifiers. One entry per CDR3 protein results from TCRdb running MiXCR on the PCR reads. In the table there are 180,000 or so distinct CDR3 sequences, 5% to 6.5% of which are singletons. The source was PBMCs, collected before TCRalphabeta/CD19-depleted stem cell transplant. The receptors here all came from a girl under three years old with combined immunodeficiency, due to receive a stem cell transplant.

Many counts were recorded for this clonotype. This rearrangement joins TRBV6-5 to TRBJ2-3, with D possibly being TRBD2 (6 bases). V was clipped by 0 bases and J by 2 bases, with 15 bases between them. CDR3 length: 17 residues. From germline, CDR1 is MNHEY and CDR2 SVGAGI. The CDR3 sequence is CASSYSGSGLVTDTQYF. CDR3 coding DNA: TGTGCCAGCAGTTACTCCGGTTCGGGACTTGTCACAGATACGCAGTATTTT.

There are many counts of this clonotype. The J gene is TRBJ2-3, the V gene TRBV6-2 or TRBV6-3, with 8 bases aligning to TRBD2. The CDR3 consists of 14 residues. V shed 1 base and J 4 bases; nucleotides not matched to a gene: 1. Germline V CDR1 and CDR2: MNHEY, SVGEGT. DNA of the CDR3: TGTGCCAGCAGTTACTTGCGGGGGGCAGATACGCAGTATTTT. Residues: CASSYLRGADTQYF.

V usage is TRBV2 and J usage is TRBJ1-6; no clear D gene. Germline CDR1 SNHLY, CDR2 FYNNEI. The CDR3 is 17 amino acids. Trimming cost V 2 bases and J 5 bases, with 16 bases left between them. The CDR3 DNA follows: TGTGCCAGCAGTGAAATCGGAAACCTTCGAGATAATTCACCCCTCCACTTT. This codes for CASSEIGNLRDNSPLHF.

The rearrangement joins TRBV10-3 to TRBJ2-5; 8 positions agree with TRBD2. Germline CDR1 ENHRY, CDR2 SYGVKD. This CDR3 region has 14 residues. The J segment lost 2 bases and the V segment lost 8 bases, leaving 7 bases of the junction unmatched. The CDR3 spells CAISGGWKQETQYF. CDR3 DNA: TGTGCCATCTCGGGAGGGTGGAAACAAGAGACCCAGTACTTC.

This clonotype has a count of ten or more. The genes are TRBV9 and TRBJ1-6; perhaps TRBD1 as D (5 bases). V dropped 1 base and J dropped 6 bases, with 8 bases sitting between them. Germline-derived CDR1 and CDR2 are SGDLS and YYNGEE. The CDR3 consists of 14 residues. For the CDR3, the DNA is TGTGCCAGCAGCGTAACCGGGGCTAATTCACCCCTCCACTTT. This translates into CASSVTGANSPLHF.

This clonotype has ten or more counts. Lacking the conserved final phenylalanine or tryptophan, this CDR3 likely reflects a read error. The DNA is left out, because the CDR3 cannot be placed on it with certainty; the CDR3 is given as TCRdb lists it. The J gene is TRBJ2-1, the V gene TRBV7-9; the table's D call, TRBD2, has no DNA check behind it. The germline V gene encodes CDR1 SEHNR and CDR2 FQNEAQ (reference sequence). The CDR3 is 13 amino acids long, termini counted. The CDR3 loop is CASSSGLAAFEVV.

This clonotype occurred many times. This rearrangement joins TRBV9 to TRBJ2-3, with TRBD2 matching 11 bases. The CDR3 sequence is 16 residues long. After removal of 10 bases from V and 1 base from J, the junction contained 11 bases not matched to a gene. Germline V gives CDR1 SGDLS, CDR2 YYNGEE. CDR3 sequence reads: CAGSSGGLGGTDTQYF. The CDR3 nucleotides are TGTGCCGGATCTAGCGGGGGGTTAGGAGGCACAGATACGCAGTATTTT.

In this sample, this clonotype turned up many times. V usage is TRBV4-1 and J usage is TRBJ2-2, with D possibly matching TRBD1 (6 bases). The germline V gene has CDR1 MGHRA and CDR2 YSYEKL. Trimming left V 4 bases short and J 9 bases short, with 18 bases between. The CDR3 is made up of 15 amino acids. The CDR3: CASSRTTGDSRELFF. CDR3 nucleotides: TGCGCCAGCAGCCGGACGACAGGAGATAGTCGGGAGCTGTTTTTT.

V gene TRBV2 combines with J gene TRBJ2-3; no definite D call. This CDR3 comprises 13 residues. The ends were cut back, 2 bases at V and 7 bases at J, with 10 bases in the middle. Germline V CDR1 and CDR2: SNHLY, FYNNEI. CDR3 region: CASSEPTRYTQYF. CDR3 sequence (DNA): TGTGCCAGCAGTGAACCGACCAGGTATACGCAGTATTTT.

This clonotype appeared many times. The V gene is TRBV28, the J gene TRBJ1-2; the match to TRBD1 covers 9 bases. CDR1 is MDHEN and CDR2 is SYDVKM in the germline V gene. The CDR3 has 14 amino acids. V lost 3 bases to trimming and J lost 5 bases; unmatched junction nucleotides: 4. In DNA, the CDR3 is TGTGCCAGCAGTTTCCAACAGGGGGCGTATGGCTACACCTTC. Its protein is CASSFQQGAYGYTF.

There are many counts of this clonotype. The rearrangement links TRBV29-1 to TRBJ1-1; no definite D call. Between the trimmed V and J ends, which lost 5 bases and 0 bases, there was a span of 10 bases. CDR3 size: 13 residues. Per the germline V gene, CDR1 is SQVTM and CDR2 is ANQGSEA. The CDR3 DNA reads TGCAGCGTTTATAATTACATGAACACTGAAGCTTTCTTT. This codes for CSVYNYMNTEAFF.

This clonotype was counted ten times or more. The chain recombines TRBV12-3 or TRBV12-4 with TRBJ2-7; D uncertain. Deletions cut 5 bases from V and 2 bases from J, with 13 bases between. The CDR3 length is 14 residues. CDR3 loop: CASSPYTFPYEQYF. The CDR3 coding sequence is TGTGCCAGCAGTCCTTACACCTTCCCCTACGAGCAGTACTTC.

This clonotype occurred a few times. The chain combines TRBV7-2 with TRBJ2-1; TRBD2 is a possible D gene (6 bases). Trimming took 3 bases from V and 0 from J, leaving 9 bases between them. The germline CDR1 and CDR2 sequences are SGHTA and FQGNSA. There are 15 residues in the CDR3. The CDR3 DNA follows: TGTGCCAGCAGCTTCTCTAGCGACTCCTACAATGAGCAGTTCTTC. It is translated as CASSFSSDSYNEQFF.

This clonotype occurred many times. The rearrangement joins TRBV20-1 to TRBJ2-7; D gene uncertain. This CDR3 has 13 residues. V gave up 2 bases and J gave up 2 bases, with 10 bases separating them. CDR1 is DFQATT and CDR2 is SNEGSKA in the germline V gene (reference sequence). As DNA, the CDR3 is TGCAGTGCTAGATCCAGGAACACCTACGAGCAGTACTTC. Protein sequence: CSARSRNTYEQYF.

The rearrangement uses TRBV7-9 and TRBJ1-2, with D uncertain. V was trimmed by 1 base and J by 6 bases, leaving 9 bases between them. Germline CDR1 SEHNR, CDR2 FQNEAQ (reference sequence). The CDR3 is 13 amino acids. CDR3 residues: CASSLVRNNGYTF. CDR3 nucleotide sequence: TGTGCCAGCAGCTTAGTCAGGAATAATGGCTACACCTTC.

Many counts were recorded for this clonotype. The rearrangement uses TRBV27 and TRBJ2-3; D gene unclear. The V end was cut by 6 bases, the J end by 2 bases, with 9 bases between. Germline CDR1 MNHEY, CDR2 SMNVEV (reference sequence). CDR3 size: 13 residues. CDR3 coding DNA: TGTGCCAGCAGCCCCGACGTCACAGATACGCAGTATTTT. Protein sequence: CASSPDVTDTQYF.

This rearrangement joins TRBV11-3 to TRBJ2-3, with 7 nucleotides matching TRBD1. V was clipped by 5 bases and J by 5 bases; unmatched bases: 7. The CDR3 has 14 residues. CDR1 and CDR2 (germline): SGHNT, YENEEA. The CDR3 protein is CASSDRDGEDTQYF. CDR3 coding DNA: TGTGCCAGCAGCGACAGGGACGGAGAAGATACGCAGTATTTT.

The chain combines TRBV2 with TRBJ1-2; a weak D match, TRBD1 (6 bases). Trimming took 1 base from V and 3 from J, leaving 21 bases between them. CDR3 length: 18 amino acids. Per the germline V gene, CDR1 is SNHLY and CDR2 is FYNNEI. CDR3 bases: TGTGCCAGCAGTGAAGTAAACCCCCCACAGGGAATGGACTATGGCTACACCTTC. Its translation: CASSEVNPPQGMDYGYTF.

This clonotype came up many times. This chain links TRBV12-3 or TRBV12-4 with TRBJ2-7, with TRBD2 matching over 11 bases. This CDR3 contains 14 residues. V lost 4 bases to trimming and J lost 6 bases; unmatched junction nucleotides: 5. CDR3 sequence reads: CASSSSGRLLEQYF. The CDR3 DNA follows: TGTGCCAGCAGTTCTAGCGGGAGGTTGCTCGAGCAGTACTTC.

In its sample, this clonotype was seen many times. CDR3 in amino acids: CASSQDSFWTGKEDTQYF. CDR3 DNA: TGCGCCAGCAGCCAAGATAGTTTTTGGACAGGGAAGGAGGATACGCAGTATTTT. V usage is TRBV4-3 and J usage is TRBJ2-3, with 8 bases matching TRBD1. Germline lookup yields CDR1 LGHNA and CDR2 YSLEER. The J segment lost 6 bases and the V segment lost 0 bases, leaving 14 bases of the junction unmatched. CDR3 length equals 18 residues.

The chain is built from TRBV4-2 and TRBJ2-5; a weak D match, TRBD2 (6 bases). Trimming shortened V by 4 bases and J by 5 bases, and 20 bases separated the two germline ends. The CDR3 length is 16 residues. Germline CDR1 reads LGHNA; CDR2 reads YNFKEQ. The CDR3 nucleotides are TGTGCCAGCAGCCTCGGCCGGGAGCCCGTGGTTGAGACCCAGTACTTC. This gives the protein CASSLGREPVVETQYF.

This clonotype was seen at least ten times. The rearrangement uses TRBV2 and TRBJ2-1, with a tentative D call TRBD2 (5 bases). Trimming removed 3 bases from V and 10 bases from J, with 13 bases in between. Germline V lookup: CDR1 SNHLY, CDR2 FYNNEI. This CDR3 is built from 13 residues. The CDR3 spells CASSDGGRGEQFF. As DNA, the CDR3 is TGTGCCAGCAGTGACGGAGGTAGAGGCGAGCAGTTCTTC.

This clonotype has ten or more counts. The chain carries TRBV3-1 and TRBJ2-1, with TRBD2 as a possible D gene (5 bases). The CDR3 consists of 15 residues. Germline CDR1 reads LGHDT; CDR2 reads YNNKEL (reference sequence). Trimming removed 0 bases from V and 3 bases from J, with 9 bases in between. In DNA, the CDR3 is TGTGCCAGCAGCCAAGACCCCGGGGACTACAATGAGCAGTTCTTC. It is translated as CASSQDPGDYNEQFF.

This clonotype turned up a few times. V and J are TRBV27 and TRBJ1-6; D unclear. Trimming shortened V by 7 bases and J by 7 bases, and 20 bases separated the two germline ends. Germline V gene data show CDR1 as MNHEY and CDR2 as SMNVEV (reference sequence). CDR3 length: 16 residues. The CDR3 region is CASTQMAGPPNSPLHF. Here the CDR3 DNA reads TGTGCCAGCACCCAGATGGCTGGGCCCCCGAATTCACCCCTCCACTTT.

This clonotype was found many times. The CDR3 DNA is TGTGCCAGCAGCTTGACCTTACCCGGGACTAGCGACTACAATGAGCAGTTCTTC. Translation gives CASSLTLPGTSDYNEQFF. The chain is built from TRBV5-4 and TRBJ2-1; 10 bases are shared with TRBD2. Per germline, CDR1 SGHNT and CDR2 YYREEE (reference sequence). V was clipped by 1 base and J by 3 bases; unmatched bases: 10. This CDR3 region has 18 residues.

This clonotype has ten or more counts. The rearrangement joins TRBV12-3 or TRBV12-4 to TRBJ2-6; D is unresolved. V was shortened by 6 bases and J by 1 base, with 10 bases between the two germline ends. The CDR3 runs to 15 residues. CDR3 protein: CASRWSRSGANVLTF. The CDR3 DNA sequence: TGTGCCAGCAGATGGAGCCGGTCTGGGGCCAACGTCCTGACTTTC.